A single TCR beta chain is shown here with its context. Its antigen is still unknown. Base quality data are lacking; no much larger clone is found one base away. The sample belongs to a study of blood T cell repertoires in COVID-19 (dated by TCRdb to about 2020). Study-wide context: The collaborator samples originated in the United States, Italy and Spain and spanned the acute and convalescent phases of COVID-19. The material from the prospective study consisted of cDNA or gDNA derived from T cells, B-cell-depleted T cells, or PBMCs. Deeply sampled blood TCRbeta repertoires from subjects exposed to, actively infected with, or recovered from COVID-19 were included in the dataset. The repertoires were released in a freely available public database intended as a resource for research on the immune response to SARS-CoV-2. The samples were drawn from the first 160 participants of the ongoing ImmuneRACE study and from under 1,500 subjects provided by 6 global collaborators. A de-identified subject ID, COVID-19 status, age in years and sex were almost always included in the sample metadata. Where available, HLA class I and class II types were taken from metadata supplied by the sample provider and were not determined by assay-based typing. Broader findings and caveats from the paper: How much clinical and demographic metadata was included differed by source and by participant, and the metadata was provided uncurated.

The germline V gene supplies CDR1 MNHEY and CDR2 SVGEGT. Including cysteine and phenylalanine, the CDR3 has 14 amino acids. The retained sequence is limited to the CDR3, 42 bases, with the frame set at the first base. Deletion took 0 bases off V and 4 bases off J, with a span of 9 bases between the germline ends. TCRbeta CDR3 regions were amplified from genomic DNA using the immunoSEQ Assay, a bias-controlled multiplex PCR. Processing in the source paper ran as follows. Nucleated cell counts per sample were estimated from amplification of reference gene primers within the assay. Sequence reads were collapsed and filtered to measure the absolute abundance of every unique TCRbeta CDR3 rearrangement. Productive Simpson clonality was computed per sample as the square root of Simpson's diversity index over productive rearrangements. TCRdb mirrors the immuneACCESS table, restricted to in-frame sequences. Some clones are absent from its copies; in checked studies, under half trace to an unresolved V gene, and the reason for the others is unknown. The V and J calls and clone size are taken from that table; D and trimming were inferred from the DNA. In this sample the table shows roughly 500,000 clones, 80% to 90% of which occur a single time. Roughly 3.2% of the sample comes from the top ten.

Each collaborating institution followed its own protocols to collect whole blood in K2EDTA tubes. Collaborator samples were shipped for TCRbeta analysis as frozen whole blood, isolated PBMCs, or DNA extracted from either sample type. The sequence derives from a human donor in a cohort sampled during active COVID-19. In this chain, TRBV6-2 or TRBV6-3 is recombined with TRBJ1-1, with no confident D gene call. Input material: peripheral blood. The DNA sequence is as follows: TGTGCCAGCAGTTACTCGGAGTCGAGCACTGAAGCTTTCTTT. Translated, it gives CASSYSESSTEAFF.